This T cell receptor (beta chain) was captured in a study of CD8 T cells in ankylosing spondylitis. V dropped 4 bases and J dropped 1 base, with 11 bases sitting between them. Per germline, CDR1 SGHRS and CDR2 YFSETQ. The length of the CDR3 is 14 residues. Regarding the study as a whole: Existing reports had already noted some motif variants in reactive arthritis synovial fluid and blood. A motif of eight highly homologous TCR beta variants was seen as apparently characteristic of ankylosing spondylitis blood.

In making TCR beta libraries, quantitative 5'-RACE with molecular barcodes was used. MiXCR, applied by TCRdb to the 5' RACE reads, yields one record per CDR3 protein. Seen here are about 220,000 distinct CDR3 sequences, about a sixth observed once, and the top ten hold under 55%. This clonotype was seen only a few times. The target antigen is unknown. The sample consisted of blood, either unsorted or a sorted T cell fraction (not recorded which). The chain combines TRBV5-1 with TRBJ1-1; D ambiguous. The receptor's source is a male donor with ankylosing spondylitis. CDR3 protein: CASSPETANTEAFF. DNA of the CDR3: TGCGCCAGCAGCCCTGAGACCGCGAACACTGAAGCTTTCTTT. Full variable domain (rest looked up from reference TRBV5-1 and TRBJ1-1): KAGVTQTPRYLIKTRGQQVTLSCSPISGHRSVSWYQQTPGQGLQFLFEYFSETQRNKGNFPGRFSGRQFSNSRSEMNVSTLELGDSALYLCASSPETANTEAFFGQGTRLTVV.